This entry concerns a single T cell receptor (beta chain). No antigen is known for it. The sample originates from a study of cytotoxic CD8 clonotypes in ibrutinib-treated CLL. On the study more broadly: There were, on average, roughly 260,000 productive templates and 85,000 to 95,000 productive rearrangements per sample. General study points: Baseline levels of clonality went above those of age-matched healthy donors and moved with circulating CD8+ T-cell counts.

Target depth was 1 in 200,000 to 1 in 1 million T cells, about 10x per clonotype. Profiling relied on immunoSEQ multiplex PCR, and the TCRdb table lists in-frame clones only, not all of them. Of 100,000 to 150,000 clones listed, approximately 83% are singletons. In germline, CDR1 is SGHVS, CDR2 FQNEAQ. The CDR3 length is 13 residues. V lost 0 bases to trimming and J lost 10 bases, with 12 bases between them. The chain links TRBV7-8 to TRBJ1-1, with D possibly being TRBD1 (5 bases). This TCR derives from a human donor with chronic lymphocytic leukemia. This sample comprised PBMCs, obtained after 24 months of ibrutinib treatment. CDR3 amino acids: CASSLAGGIGAFF. The CDR3 region has the DNA TGTGCCAGCAGCTTAGCGGGGGGAATCGGAGCTTTCTTT.